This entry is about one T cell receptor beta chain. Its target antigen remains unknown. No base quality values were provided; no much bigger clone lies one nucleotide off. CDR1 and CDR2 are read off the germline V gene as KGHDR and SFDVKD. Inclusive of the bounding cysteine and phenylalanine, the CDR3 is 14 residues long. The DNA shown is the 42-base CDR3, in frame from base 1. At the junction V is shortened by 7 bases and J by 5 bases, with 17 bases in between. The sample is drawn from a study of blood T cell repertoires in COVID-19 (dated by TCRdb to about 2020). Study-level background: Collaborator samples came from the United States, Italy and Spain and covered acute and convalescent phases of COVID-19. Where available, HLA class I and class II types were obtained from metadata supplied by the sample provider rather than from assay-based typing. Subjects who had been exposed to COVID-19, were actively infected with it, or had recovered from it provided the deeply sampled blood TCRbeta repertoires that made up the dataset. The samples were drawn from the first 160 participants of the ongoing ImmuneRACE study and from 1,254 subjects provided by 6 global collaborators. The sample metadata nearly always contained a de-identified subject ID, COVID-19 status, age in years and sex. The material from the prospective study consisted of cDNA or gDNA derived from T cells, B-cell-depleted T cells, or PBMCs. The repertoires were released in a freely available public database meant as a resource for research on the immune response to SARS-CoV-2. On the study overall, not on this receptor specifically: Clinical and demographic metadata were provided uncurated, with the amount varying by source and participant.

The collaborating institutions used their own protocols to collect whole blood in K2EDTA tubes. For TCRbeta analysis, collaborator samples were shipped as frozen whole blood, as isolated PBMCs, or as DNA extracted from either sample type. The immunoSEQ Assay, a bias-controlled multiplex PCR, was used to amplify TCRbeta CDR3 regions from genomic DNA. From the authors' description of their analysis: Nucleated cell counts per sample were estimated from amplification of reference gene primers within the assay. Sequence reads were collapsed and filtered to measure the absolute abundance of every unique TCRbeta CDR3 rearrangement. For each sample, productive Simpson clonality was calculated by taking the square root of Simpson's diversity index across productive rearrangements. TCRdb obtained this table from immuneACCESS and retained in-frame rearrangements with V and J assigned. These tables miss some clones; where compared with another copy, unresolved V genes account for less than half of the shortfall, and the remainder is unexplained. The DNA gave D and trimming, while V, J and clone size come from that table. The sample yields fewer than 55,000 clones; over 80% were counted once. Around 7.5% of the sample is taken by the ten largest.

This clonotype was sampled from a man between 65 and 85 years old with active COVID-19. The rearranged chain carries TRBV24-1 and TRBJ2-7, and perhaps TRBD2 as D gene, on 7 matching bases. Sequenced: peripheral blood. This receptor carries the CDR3 CATSARGAENEQYF. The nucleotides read TGTGCCACCAGCGCCCGGGGGGCGGAAAACGAGCAGTACTTC.